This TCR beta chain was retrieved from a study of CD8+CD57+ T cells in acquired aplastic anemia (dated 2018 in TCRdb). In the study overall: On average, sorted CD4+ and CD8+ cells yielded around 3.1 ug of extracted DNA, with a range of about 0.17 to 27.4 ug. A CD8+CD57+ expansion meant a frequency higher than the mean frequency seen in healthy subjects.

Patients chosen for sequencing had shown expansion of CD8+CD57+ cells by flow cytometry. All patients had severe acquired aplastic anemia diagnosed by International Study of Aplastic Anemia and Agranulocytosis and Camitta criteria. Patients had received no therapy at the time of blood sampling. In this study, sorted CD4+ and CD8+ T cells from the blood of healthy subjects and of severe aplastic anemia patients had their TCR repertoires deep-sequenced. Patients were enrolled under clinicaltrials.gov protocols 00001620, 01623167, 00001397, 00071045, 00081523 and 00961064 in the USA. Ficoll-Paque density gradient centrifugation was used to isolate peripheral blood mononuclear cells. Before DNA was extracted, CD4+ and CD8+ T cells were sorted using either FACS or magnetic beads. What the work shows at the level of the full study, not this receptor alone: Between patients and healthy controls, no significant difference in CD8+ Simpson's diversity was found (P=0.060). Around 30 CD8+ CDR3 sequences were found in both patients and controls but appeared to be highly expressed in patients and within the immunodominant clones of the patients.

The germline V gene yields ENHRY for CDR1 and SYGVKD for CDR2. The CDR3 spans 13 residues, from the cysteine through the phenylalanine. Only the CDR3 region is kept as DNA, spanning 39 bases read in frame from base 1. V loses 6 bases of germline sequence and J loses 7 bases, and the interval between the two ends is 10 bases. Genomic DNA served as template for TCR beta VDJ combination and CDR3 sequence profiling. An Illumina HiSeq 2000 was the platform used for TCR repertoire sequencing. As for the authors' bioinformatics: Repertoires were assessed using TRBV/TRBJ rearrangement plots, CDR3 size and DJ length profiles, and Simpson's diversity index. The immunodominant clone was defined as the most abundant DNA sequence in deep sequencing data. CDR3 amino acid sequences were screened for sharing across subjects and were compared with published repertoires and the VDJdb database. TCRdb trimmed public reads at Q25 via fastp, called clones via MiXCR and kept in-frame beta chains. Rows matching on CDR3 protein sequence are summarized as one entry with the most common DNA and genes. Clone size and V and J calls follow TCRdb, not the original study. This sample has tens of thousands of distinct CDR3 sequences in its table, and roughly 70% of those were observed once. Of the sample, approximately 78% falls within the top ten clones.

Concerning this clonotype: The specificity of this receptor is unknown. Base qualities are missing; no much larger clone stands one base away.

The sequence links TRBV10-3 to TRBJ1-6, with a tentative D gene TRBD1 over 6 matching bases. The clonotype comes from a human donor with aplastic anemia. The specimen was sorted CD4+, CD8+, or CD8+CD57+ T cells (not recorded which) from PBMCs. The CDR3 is CAIRDRLNSPLHF. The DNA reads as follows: TGTGCCATCAGGGACAGATTGAATTCACCCCTCCACTTT.